These 15 T cell receptor beta chains were all obtained from the same sample, sequenced in a study of T cells in Graves' hyperthyroidism and ophthalmopathy. RNA transcripts were the template for amplifying TCR beta CDR3 regions. First-round RT-PCR with HTBI primers amplified the TCR CDR3 region. MiXCR was run by TCRdb on the multiplex PCR reads, yielding one entry per CDR3 protein. The sample has about 640,000 distinct CDR3 sequences; roughly 15% are singletons. Sequenced sample: blood. These receptors all stem from a woman in her fifties or sixties with Graves' ophthalmopathy.

The V gene is TRBV7-3, the J gene TRBJ2-1; TRBD2 is a possible D gene (6 bases). Germline CDR1 SGHTA, CDR2 FQGTGA. V lost 5 bases and J lost 4, with 18 bases in between. The CDR3 totals 16 residues. The CDR3 DNA is TGTGCCAGCAGCCCCCGTACGGGACTTCAATACAATGAGCAGTTCTTC. Translation: CASSPRTGLQYNEQFF. Using reference TRBV7-3 and TRBJ2-1 for the parts outside the CDR3, the full variable domain is GAGVSQTPSNKVTEKGKYVELRCDPISGHTALYWYRQSLGQGPEFLIYFQGTGAADDSGLPNDRFFAVRPEGSVSTLKIQRTERGDSAVYLCASSPRTGLQYNEQFFGPGTRLTVL.

This clonotype turned up a few times. This may stem from a read error, because a much larger clone lies one nucleotide away. This chain links TRBV6-2 or TRBV6-3 with TRBJ2-1, with TRBD2 matching 8 bases. Germline assignment: CDR1 MNHEY and CDR2 SVGEGT. CDR3 length equals 14 residues. CDR3 in DNA: TGTGCCAGCAGTTTGTGGCGGGGGGACAAAGAGCAGTTCTTC. Translation: CASSLWRGDKEQFF.

This clonotype was counted many times. The chain uses TRBV14 and TRBJ2-1, with 9 bases that match TRBD2. Germline CDR1 reads SGHDN; CDR2 reads FVKESK. This CDR3 is 16 amino acids long. J gave up 2 bases and V 5 bases, and 7 bases lay outside the gene matches. Here the CDR3 DNA reads TGTGCCAGCAGCGAACCGGGACTAGCTCCCTACAATGAGCAGTTCTTC. This codes for CASSEPGLAPYNEQFF.

This clonotype has only one observation. The rearrangement uses TRBV9 and TRBJ2-6; 9 bases match TRBD1. The germline V gene encodes CDR1 SGDLS and CDR2 YYNGEE. V was pared by 1 base and J by 4 bases, with 9 bases of the junction left unmatched. The CDR3 consists of 18 residues. The CDR3 is CASSVTNRGRSGANVLTF. As DNA, the CDR3 is TGTGCCAGCAGCGTAACCAACAGGGGGCGGTCGGGGGCCAACGTCCTGACTTTC.

This clonotype has ten or more counts. J is TRBJ1-1 and V is TRBV28, with TRBD1 as a possible D gene (6 bases). V dropped 2 bases and J dropped 1 base, with 17 bases sitting between them. The CDR3 contains 17 residues. The germline V gene has CDR1 MDHEN and CDR2 SYDVKM. CDR3 DNA sequence: TGTGCCAGCAGTTTACCAAAGGGGGGGGCAACGAACACTGAAGCTTTCTTT. Protein sequence: CASSLPKGGATNTEAFF.

At least ten counts were recorded for this clonotype. The V and J genes are TRBV10-3 and TRBJ2-7; D might be TRBD1 (7 bases). Germline-derived CDR1 and CDR2 are ENHRY and SYGVKD. The CDR3 extends over 12 amino acids. Trimming left V 6 bases short and J 6 bases short, with 12 bases between. CDR3 DNA: TGTGCCATCAGGGAGGGGGCCCGCGAGCAGTACTTC. This encodes CAIREGAREQYF.

This clonotype was recorded a few times. The chain couples TRBV20-1 to TRBJ1-4; D is ambiguous. Germline V CDR1 and CDR2: DFQATT, SNEGSKA (reference sequence). The V end was cut by 3 bases, the J end by 8 bases, with 19 bases between. This CDR3 comprises 15 residues. The CDR3 DNA follows: TGCAGTGCTAGTTCCGGACTTGTGGGAGGCGAAAAACTGTTTTTT. Amino acids: CSASSGLVGGEKLFF.

This clonotype showed up many times. The rearrangement joins TRBV11-2 to TRBJ2-1; D gene uncertain. CDR3 length equals 15 residues. V dropped 2 bases and J dropped 6 bases, with 14 bases sitting between them. CDR1 and CDR2 from the germline V gene are SGHAT and FQNNGV. CDR3 bases: TGTGCCAGCAGCTTATTATTGAGCCCCAGCAATGAGCAGTTCTTC. It is translated as CASSLLLSPSNEQFF.

This clonotype was seen many times. The V gene is TRBV12-3 or TRBV12-4, the J gene TRBJ2-7; D not resolved. The CDR3 sequence is 14 residues long. V gave up 3 bases and J gave up 0 bases, with 9 bases separating them. The CDR3 region has the DNA TGTGCCAGCAGTTTTGAAGTTAGCTCCTACGAGCAGTACTTC. Translated: CASSFEVSSYEQYF.

This clonotype was seen only a few times. The chain uses TRBV18 and TRBJ2-1; D is undetermined. The CDR3 is made up of 15 amino acids. Germline values: CDR1 KGHSH, CDR2 LQKENI. Trimming left V 6 bases short and J 7 bases short, with 19 bases between. The CDR3 is CASSRPGLGGNEQFF. For the CDR3, the DNA is TGTGCCAGCTCCCGACCCGGCCTAGGTGGTAATGAGCAGTTCTTC.

This clonotype was counted many times. CDR3 region: CSVEGLAGIYNEQFF. DNA for the CDR3: TGCAGCGTTGAAGGGCTAGCGGGTATATACAATGAGCAGTTCTTC. The V call is TRBV29-1, the J call TRBJ2-1; 8 positions match TRBD2. From germline, CDR1 is SQVTM and CDR2 ANQGSEA. CDR3 length equals 15 residues. Losses at the gene ends were 1 base for V and 4 bases for J; bases not matched to a gene: 6.

V gene TRBV5-4 combines with J gene TRBJ2-1; D ambiguous. Germline-derived CDR1 and CDR2 are SGHNT and YYREEE (reference sequence). V lost 1 base and J 4 bases, leaving 12 bases between the germline ends. The CDR3 has 15 amino acids. This CDR3 is CASSLYIAEYNEQFF. In DNA form, the CDR3 reads TGTGCCAGCAGCTTGTATATTGCAGAGTACAATGAGCAGTTCTTC.

The genes are TRBV29-1 and TRBJ2-5, with 9 bases lining up with TRBD1. Trimming took 6 bases from V and 7 from J; bases not matched to a gene: 3. Germline CDR1 and CDR2: SQVTM and ANQGSEA. This CDR3 comprises 11 residues. The CDR3, as DNA: TGCAGCGTGGACAGGGGCGGGACCCAGTACTTC. Translation: CSVDRGGTQYF.

J is TRBJ2-2 and V is TRBV5-1; D unclear. Germline CDR1 reads SGHRS; CDR2 reads YFSETQ. V shed 1 base and J shed 2 bases, with 12 bases lying between them. The CDR3 is 16 residues long. CDR3 nucleotide sequence: TGCGCCAGCAGCTTGAGTCCTCCCAGAAACACCGGGGAGCTGTTTTTT. As protein: CASSLSPPRNTGELFF.

This clonotype showed up many times. The J gene is TRBJ2-1, the V gene TRBV12-3 or TRBV12-4, with D perhaps TRBD2 (6 bases). This CDR3 comprises 10 residues. Trimming stripped 5 bases from V and 10 bases from J, with 6 bases between. The CDR3 reads CASSAGEQFF. The CDR3 DNA reads as TGTGCCAGCAGTGCGGGGGAGCAGTTCTTC.